The 25 T cell receptor beta chains presented below share a single source sample, sequenced in a study of T-cell reconstitution after alpha-beta-depleted transplantation in children (dated by TCRdb to the mid-2010s). Library preparation was by PCR. The sample was run on an Illumina HiSeq 2500. Molecular barcoding was employed in the preparation of TCR libraries, with unique molecular identifiers being used to normalize TCRbeta repertoire quantification. TCRdb's own reprocessing of the public reads used fastp at Q25 and MiXCR and kept productive beta chains. Entries that share a CDR3 protein sequence are merged under the most common genes and DNA. The sample table lists 220,000 or so distinct CDR3 sequences, around 7.8% of them with a count of one. The biggest ten clones account for roughly 5.8% of the sample. The treatment or condition label, as the study defines it: allogeneic hematopoietic cell transplantation with graft depleted of TCRalphabeta T cells and CD19 B cells.

The sequencing here drew on PBMCs, mostly from graft donor cells, taken 180 days after TCRalphabeta/CD19-depleted stem cell transplant. The origin of the receptors is a male patient between 10 and 17 years old who had a stem cell transplant for acute lymphoblastic leukemia, so the T cells may come from the graft donor.

To note about this clonotype: This may be a read error, as it is one base from a much larger clone. The chain links TRBV28 to TRBJ2-7; no clear D. The CDR3 extends over 12 amino acids. Germline CDR1 reads MDHEN; CDR2 reads SYDVKM. Written as DNA, the CDR3 is TGTGCCGGCAGTTATTGGCCTGGCGAGCAGTACTTC. Translating it yields CAGSYWPGEQYF.

This clonotype was counted ten times or more. The V and J genes are TRBV29-1 and TRBJ2-1, with a possible D match to TRBD2 (5 bases). The germline gives CDR1 SQVTM, CDR2 ANQGSEA. CDR3 length: 13 amino acids. V gave up 4 bases and J gave up 5 bases, with 12 bases separating them. The CDR3 sequence is CSVAWTSNNEQFF. The CDR3 DNA sequence: TGCAGCGTTGCGTGGACTTCTAACAATGAGCAGTTCTTC.

This clonotype occurred many times. The chain combines TRBV15 with TRBJ2-1; 7 nucleotides line up with TRBD2. Germline trimming cut 3 bases from V and 2 bases from J; bases unmatched to any gene: 4. The CDR3 length is 15 residues. The germline V gene has CDR1 LNHNV and CDR2 YYDKDF (reference sequence). As DNA, the CDR3 is TGTGCCACCAGCAGGAGCGGGAACCCCTACAATGAGCAGTTCTTC. It is translated as CATSRSGNPYNEQFF.

The table lists this clonotype with many counts. CDR3 in DNA: TGTGCCAGCAGTTTTGGTTCCCCAGAGCAGTATTTT. Translated, it gives CASSFGSPEQYF. This chain uses TRBV12-3 or TRBV12-4 with TRBJ2-3; no clear D gene. With 3 bases removed from V and 11 bases from J, the gap between germline ends came to 12 bases. There are 12 residues in the CDR3.

This clonotype has a count of ten or more. The chain combines TRBV7-6 with TRBJ1-2, with TRBD1 as a possible D gene (5 bases). The V gene's germline CDR1 is SGHVS and CDR2 FNYEAQ. The ends were cut back, 4 bases at V and 7 bases at J, with 13 bases in the middle. The length of the CDR3 is 13 residues. The CDR3 protein is CASSYPTVAGYTF. DNA of the CDR3: TGTGCCAGCAGCTATCCGACAGTAGCTGGCTACACCTTC.

Only a few counts were recorded for this clonotype. The chain has TRBV2 and TRBJ2-7, with TRBD2 identical over 9 bases. CDR1 and CDR2 (germline): SNHLY, FYNNEI. The CDR3 is 15 residues long. V was clipped by 6 bases and J by 7 bases; unmatched bases: 13. CDR3 bases: TGTGCCAGCAGACACGAAGGGCTAGCGGGAAGGGAGCAGTACTTC. Translation: CASRHEGLAGREQYF.

J is TRBJ2-7 and V is TRBV5-4; TRBD2 is a possible D gene (5 bases). CDR1 SGHNT and CDR2 YYREEE come from the germline V gene (reference sequence). The length of the CDR3 is 19 residues. Deletions cut 2 bases from V and 4 bases from J, with 28 bases between. The CDR3 spells CASSFGGYGGPPSYYEQYF. CDR3 DNA sequence: TGTGCCAGCAGCTTTGGTGGGTACGGAGGACCCCCGAGTTATTACGAGCAGTACTTC.

This clonotype was observed at least ten times. The genes are TRBV11-2 and TRBJ2-7; 8 bases match TRBD2. Looked up from germline, CDR1 is SGHAT and CDR2 is FQNNGV. V shed 5 bases and J 0 bases; nucleotides not matched to a gene: 9. This CDR3 has 16 residues. The CDR3 DNA follows: TGTGCCAGCAGCCCGGGACTAGGATTCAGCTCCTACGAGCAGTACTTC. Its protein product is CASSPGLGFSSYEQYF.

V and J are TRBV20-1 and TRBJ2-2; D is possibly TRBD1 (6 bases). Germline lookup yields CDR1 DFQATT and CDR2 SNEGSKA (reference sequence). This CDR3 spans 14 amino acids. Trimming removed 1 base from V and 8 bases from J, with 14 bases in between. In nucleotides, the CDR3 is TGCAGTGCTAGAGTTAGGGGGTATAGGGGGGAGCTGTTTTTT. It encodes CSARVRGYRGELFF.

This clonotype has a handful of counts. The chain carries TRBV12-5 and TRBJ1-1, with 10 bases fitting TRBD1. The V gene end was trimmed by 2 bases and the J gene end by 1 base; junction bases not matched to a gene: 28. The CDR3 has 24 amino acids. Germline lookup yields CDR1 LGHNT and CDR2 FRNRAP. DNA of the CDR3: TGTGCTAGTGGTTTGTCCGGGACAGGGGACCTCTTGACACCCCCCGGAGGTGGGAACACTGAAGCTTTCTTT. It encodes CASGLSGTGDLLTPPGGGNTEAFF.

This clonotype was seen ten or more times. V and J are TRBV6-5 and TRBJ1-1, with D possibly TRBD1 on 6 matching bases. Germline loops: CDR1 MNHEY, CDR2 SVGAGI. This CDR3 comprises 14 residues. V was shortened by 6 bases and J by 1 base, with 12 bases between the two germline ends. The CDR3 DNA follows: TGTGCCAGCAGCCCGGTACAGGGGAACACTGAAGCTTTCTTT. This codes for CASSPVQGNTEAFF.

This clonotype was detected ten times or more. The rearrangement joins TRBV20-1 to TRBJ2-7; a possible D gene is TRBD2 (6 bases). The CDR3 contains 17 residues. V dropped 0 bases and J dropped 4 bases, with 22 bases sitting between them. The V gene's germline CDR1 is DFQATT and CDR2 SNEGSKA (reference sequence). Here the CDR3 reads CSARDRPGTAGRYEQYF. The CDR3 DNA is TGCAGTGCTAGAGATAGGCCCGGAACAGCTGGGAGGTACGAGCAGTACTTC.

This clonotype was recorded many times. This chain uses TRBV5-1 with TRBJ2-6; D unclear. Trimming removed 0 bases from V and 2 bases from J, with 9 bases in between. There are 16 residues in the CDR3. Germline CDR1 and CDR2: SGHRS and YFSETQ. For the CDR3, the DNA is TGCGCCAGCAGCTTGGACGGACCGACTGGGGCCAACGTCCTGACTTTC. It codes for CASSLDGPTGANVLTF.

This clonotype was seen a handful of times. J is TRBJ2-3 and V is TRBV11-2; 7 nucleotides align to TRBD2. With V trimmed by 4 bases and J by 6 bases, 7 bases remained unmatched. Germline V CDR1 and CDR2: SGHAT, FQNNGV. CDR3 length equals 14 residues. The CDR3 DNA is TGTGCCAGCAGCTCGTGGGGGAGGGAGGATACGCAGTATTTT. Protein product: CASSSWGREDTQYF.

This clonotype was seen repeatedly, ten times or more. The chain recombines TRBV20-1 with TRBJ1-3; TRBD1 matches at 9 bases. The trim removed 5 bases at V and 0 bases at J, leaving 14 bases unmatched. Germline assignment: CDR1 DFQATT and CDR2 SNEGSKA (reference sequence). The CDR3 totals 18 residues. The CDR3 region has the DNA TGCAGTGCTTCTAGGACAGGGGCTCCCCCGATCTCTGGAAACACCATATATTTT. It is translated as CSASRTGAPPISGNTIYF.

This clonotype was counted at least ten times. The chain employs TRBV3-1 and TRBJ1-2, with D tentatively TRBD1 (5 bases). Germline V lookup: CDR1 LGHDT, CDR2 YNNKEL (reference sequence). V was shortened by 4 bases and J by 8 bases, with 14 bases between the two germline ends. The CDR3 is 13 residues long. The CDR3 coding sequence is TGTGCCAGCAGCCCCAACAGGAGCGGGGGCTACACCTTC. Translation: CASSPNRSGGYTF.

This clonotype was detected many times. J is TRBJ1-1 and V is TRBV4-1; D gene uncertain. The CDR3 extends over 14 amino acids. The ends were cut back, 1 base at V and 0 bases at J, with 6 bases in the middle. CDR1 and CDR2 from the germline V gene are MGHRA and YSYEKL. The CDR3 DNA follows: TGCGCCAGCAGCCAAGGATTAATGAACACTGAAGCTTTCTTT. Translated, it gives CASSQGLMNTEAFF.

The chain is built from TRBV7-9 and TRBJ1-5, with 11 bases matching TRBD1. Trimming at V came to 1 base and at J to 6 bases, leaving 8 bases not matched to a gene. Per the germline V gene, CDR1 is SEHNR and CDR2 is FQNEAQ (reference sequence). This CDR3 comprises 17 residues. CDR3 coding DNA: TGTGCCAGCAGCTTAGGGGGCCCGGGACAGGGGGTTCAGCCCCAGCATTTT. Residues: CASSLGGPGQGVQPQHF. Full variable domain (missing parts from reference TRBV7-9 and TRBJ1-5): DTGVSQNPRHKITKRGQNVTFRCDPISEHNRLYWYRQTLGQGPEFLTYFQNEAQLEKSRLLSDRFSAERPKGSFSTLEIQRTEQGDSAMYLCASSLGGPGQGVQPQHFGDGTRLSIL.

There are many counts of this clonotype. This chain uses TRBV29-1 with TRBJ1-2; TRBD1 aligns across 7 bases. Germline V lookup: CDR1 SQVTM, CDR2 ANQGSEA. The V segment lost 7 bases and the J segment 2 bases; nucleotides outside the gene matches: 10. This CDR3 spans 14 amino acids. The CDR3 is CSALNGRGNYGYTF. CDR3 DNA sequence: TGCAGCGCCCTAAACGGCAGGGGGAACTATGGCTACACCTTC.

With respect to this clonotype: With a much larger clone just one base away, this may be a read error. V gene TRBV29-1 combines with J gene TRBJ2-5, with D possibly called TRBD1 or TRBD2 (5 bases each). CDR3 length equals 13 residues. Germline lookup yields CDR1 SQVTM and CDR2 ANQGSEA. V lost 7 bases and J lost 7, with 19 bases in between. In DNA form, the CDR3 reads TGCAGCGCGGGGTATGGGGCTGGCGGGACCCAGTACTTC. Amino acids: CSAGYGAGGTQYF. The full variable domain, rest sourced from reference TRBV29-1 and TRBJ2-5, is SAVISQKPSRDICQRGTSLTIQCQVDSQVTMMFWYRQQPGQSLTLIATANQGSEATYESGFVIDKFPISRPNLTFSTLTVSNMSPEDSSIYLCSAGYGAGGTQYFGPGTRLLVL.

The V gene is TRBV7-9, the J gene TRBJ2-1; no clear D. The V end was cut by 4 bases, the J end by 5 bases, with 3 bases between. This CDR3 spans 11 amino acids. Germline lookup yields CDR1 SEHNR and CDR2 FQNEAQ (reference sequence). The CDR3 DNA follows: TGTGCCAGCAGCTGTCACAATGAGCAGTTCTTC. Encoded protein: CASSCHNEQFF.

Many counts were recorded for this clonotype. The chain joins TRBV7-2 to TRBJ2-3; D not certain. V was cut by 2 bases and J by 7 bases, with 16 bases left in between. Germline V gene data show CDR1 as SGHTA and CDR2 as FQGNSA. The CDR3 consists of 15 residues. The DNA of the CDR3 is TGTGCCAGCAGCTTATCCTCCCCTTATTCAAATACGCAGTATTTT. This sequence encodes CASSLSSPYSNTQYF.

This clonotype was counted many times. The chain recombines TRBV29-1 with TRBJ1-2; weak D call: TRBD1 (5 bases). The V end was cut by 2 bases, the J end by 4 bases, with 8 bases between. Per germline, CDR1 SQVTM and CDR2 ANQGSEA. The CDR3 has 12 amino acids. In nucleotides, the CDR3 is TGCAGCGTTGAAACAGGACCCTATGGCTACACCTTC. Encoded protein: CSVETGPYGYTF.

In its sample, this clonotype was seen many times. The chain recombines TRBV12-3 or TRBV12-4 with TRBJ2-7; TRBD1 aligns across 10 bases. The V segment lost 6 bases and the J segment 8 bases; nucleotides outside the gene matches: 7. CDR3 length: 13 amino acids. The CDR3 spells CASSPDRGLKQYF. In DNA form, the CDR3 reads TGTGCCAGCAGCCCCGACAGGGGGCTAAAGCAGTACTTC.

This clonotype showed up many times. CDR3 protein: CATKKSGGTYEQYF. The CDR3 nucleotides are TGTGCCACCAAAAAGTCGGGCGGGACCTACGAGCAGTACTTC. This rearrangement joins TRBV5-5 to TRBJ2-7; TRBD2 might be the D (6 bases). The CDR3 is 14 amino acids. The germline gives CDR1 SGHKS, CDR2 YYEKEE (reference sequence). The V end lost 9 bases, the J end lost 2 bases, and 18 bases lay between the germline ends.